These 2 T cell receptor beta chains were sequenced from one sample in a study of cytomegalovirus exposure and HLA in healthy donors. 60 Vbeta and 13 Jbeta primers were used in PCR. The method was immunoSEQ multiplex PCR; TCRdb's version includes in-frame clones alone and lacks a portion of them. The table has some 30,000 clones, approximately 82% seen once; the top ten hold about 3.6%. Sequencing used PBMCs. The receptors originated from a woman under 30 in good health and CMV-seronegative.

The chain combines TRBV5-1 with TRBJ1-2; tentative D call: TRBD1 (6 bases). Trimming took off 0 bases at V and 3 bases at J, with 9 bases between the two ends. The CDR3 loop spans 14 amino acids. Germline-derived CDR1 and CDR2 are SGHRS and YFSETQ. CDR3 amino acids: CASSLGDNYYGYTF. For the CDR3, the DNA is TGCGCCAGCAGCTTGGGGGACAATTACTATGGCTACACCTTC. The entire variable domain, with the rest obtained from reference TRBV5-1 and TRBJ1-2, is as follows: KAGVTQTPRYLIKTRGQQVTLSCSPISGHRSVSWYQQTPGQGLQFLFEYFSETQRNKGNFPGRFSGRQFSNSRSEMNVSTLELGDSALYLCASSLGDNYYGYTFGSGTRLTVV.

The CDR3 reads CASSPRTGTGEQYF. In DNA, the CDR3 is TGTGCCAGCAGCCCCCGGACAGGGACGGGGGAGCAGTACTTC. This chain joins TRBV11-3 and TRBJ2-7; 8 bases are shared with TRBD1. Losses at the gene ends were 5 bases for V and 7 bases for J; bases not matched to a gene: 10. Germline assignment: CDR1 SGHNT and CDR2 YENEEA. The CDR3 is 14 amino acids.